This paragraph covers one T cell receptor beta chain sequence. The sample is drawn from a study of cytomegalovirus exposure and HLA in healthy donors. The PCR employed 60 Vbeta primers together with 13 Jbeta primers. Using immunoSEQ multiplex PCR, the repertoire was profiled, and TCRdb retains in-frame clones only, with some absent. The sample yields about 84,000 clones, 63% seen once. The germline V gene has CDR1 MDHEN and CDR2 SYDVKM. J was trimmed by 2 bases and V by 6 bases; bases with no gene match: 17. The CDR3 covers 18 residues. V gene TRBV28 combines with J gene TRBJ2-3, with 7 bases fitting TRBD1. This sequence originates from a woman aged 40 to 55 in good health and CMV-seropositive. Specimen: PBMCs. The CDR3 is CASRMTGPVNFLTDTQYF. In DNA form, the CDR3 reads TGTGCCAGCAGGATGACAGGGCCGGTAAATTTCCTCACAGATACGCAGTATTTT.